Listed below are T cell receptor beta chains from one sample, sequenced in a study of T cell responses to AZD1222 COVID-19 vaccine. The protocol was immunoSEQ multiplex PCR, while the TCRdb copy is restricted to in-frame clones and leaves out a portion. The sample lists fewer than 150,000 clones; 90% were seen once. Specimen: peripheral blood, collected on day 0 of AZD1222 vaccination. The receptors come from an adult in good health. The CDR3 runs from the conserved cysteine through the conserved F or W. D genes are given only for firm matches. Expanded clones are given a class, and other clones once, few, many or no size at all.

TRBJ1-4 TRBV6-6 . 14 many CASRADSTNEKLFF TGTGCCAGCAGGGCAGATTCAACTAATGAAAAACTGTTTTTT
TRBJ1-2 TRBV30 . 14 . CAWSAWTSVSGYTF TGTGCCTGGAGTGCTTGGACGTCTGTGAGTGGCTACACCTTC
TRBJ2-7 TRBV6-5 . 15 once CASGAYRISSYEQYF TGTGCCAGCGGGGCGTACCGGATTAGCTCCTACGAGCAGTACTTC
TRBJ2-1 TRBV3-1/TRBV3-2 TRBD2 18 once CASSQTSGRADSYNEQFF TGTGCCAGCAGCCAAACTAGCGGGAGGGCCGATTCCTACAATGAGCAGTTCTTC
TRBJ2-3 TRBV18 . 14 . CASSPYVAPDTQYF TGTGCCAGCTCACCGTATGTAGCTCCAGATACGCAGTATTTT
TRBJ1-1 TRBV4-2 . 15 . CASSQVTEGVTEAFF TGTGCCAGCAGCCAAGTGACAGAGGGGGTCACTGAAGCTTTCTTT
TRBJ2-5 TRBV11-1 TRBD2 16 . CASSFRVAGVQETQYF TGTGCCAGCAGCTTTCGGGTAGCGGGAGTCCAAGAGACCCAGTACTTC
TRBJ2-4 TRBV3-1/TRBV3-2 . 14 . CASSQNLAKNIQYF TGTGCCAGCAGCCAAAATCTAGCCAAAAACATTCAGTACTTC
TRBJ1-6 TRBV6-4 TRBD1 15 . CASSDSGTDNSPLHF TGTGCCAGCAGTGACTCTGGGACAGATAATTCACCCCTCCACTTT
TRBJ2-7 TRBV11-1 TRBD2 14 . CASSRLAGSYEQYF TGTGCCAGCAGTCGACTAGCGGGAAGCTACGAGCAGTACTTC
TRBJ1-1 TRBV6-1 . 15 . CASSEAAVGRTEAFF TGTGCCAGCAGTGAAGCGGCGGTGGGAAGGACTGAAGCTTTCTTT
TRBJ1-2 TRBV29-1 TRBD1 13 . CSVLGQGVVGYTF TGCAGCGTCTTGGGACAGGGCGTCGTCGGCTACACCTTC
TRBJ1-2 TRBV19 TRBD1 15 . CASSPRQGAFGGYTF TGTGCCAGTAGTCCTCGACAGGGGGCCTTTGGGGGCTACACCTTC
TRBJ1-1 TRBV18 TRBD1 12 once CASSLDRGEAFF TGTGCCAGCTCCCTAGACAGGGGTGAAGCTTTCTTT
TRBJ1-5 TRBV28 TRBD1 14 . CASSLGGANQPQHF TGTGCCAGCAGTCTAGGGGGCGCAAATCAGCCCCAGCATTTT
TRBJ2-3 TRBV4-2 TRBD2 15 once CASSQEGTITDTQYF TGTGCCAGCAGCCAAGAGGGGACTATCACAGATACGCAGTATTTT
TRBJ2-7 TRBV6-5 . 14 . CASSWNPANYEQYF TGTGCCAGCAGTTGGAACCCAGCGAACTACGAGCAGTACTTC
TRBJ2-7 TRBV19 . 12 once CATRHGAYEQYF TGTGCCACCAGACACGGAGCCTACGAGCAGTACTTC
TRBJ2-7 TRBV24-1 . 15 . CATSDQRGRTYEQYF TGTGCCACCAGTGATCAACGTGGACGGACCTACGAGCAGTACTTC
TRBJ1-1 TRBV3-1/TRBV3-2 . 13 . CASSQVPDTEAFF TGTGCCAGCAGCCAAGTACCCGACACTGAAGCTTTCTTT
TRBJ2-1 TRBV2 . 15 once CASIVGRLPMNEQFF TGTGCCAGCATCGTTGGCCGGCTGCCGATGAATGAGCAGTTCTTC
TRBJ1-1 TRBV30 . 15 . CAWSVRGSDGGRAFF TGTGCCTGGAGTGTAAGGGGTTCGGACGGCGGAAGAGCTTTCTTT
TRBJ1-2 TRBV20-1 . 11 once CSANIGPGYTF TGCAGTGCTAATATAGGGCCTGGCTACACCTTC
TRBJ1-2 TRBV13 . 12 . CASSSDNHGYTF TGTGCCAGCAGCTCAGACAACCATGGCTACACCTTC
TRBJ2-3 TRBV5-1 . 13 . CASSSGTTDTQYF TGCGCCAGCAGCTCTGGGACAACAGATACGCAGTATTTT
TRBJ2-3 TRBV4-1 . 19 . CASSQEEVGRGGRTDTQYF TGCGCCAGCAGCCAAGAAGAGGTCGGTAGGGGGGGCCGCACAGATACGCAGTATTTT
TRBJ2-7 TRBV9 . 13 . CASSKVGSPEQYF TGTGCCAGCAGCAAGGTCGGCAGTCCCGAGCAGTACTTC
TRBJ1-3 TRBV7-9 . 11 . CASSLRYSIYF TGTGCCAGCAGCTTGAGGTATTCCATATATTTT
TRBJ2-3 TRBV2 . 14 once CASRGTFLTDTQYF TGTGCCAGCAGGGGGACATTCCTCACAGATACGCAGTATTTT
TRBJ1-6 TRBV6-4 . 14 . CASSDSGGNSPLHF TGTGCCAGCAGTGACTCAGGGGGAAATTCACCCCTCCACTTT
TRBJ1-5 TRBV5-5 TRBD1 16 few CASSLPDRGNNQPQHF TGTGCCAGCAGCTTACCGGACAGGGGAAACAATCAGCCCCAGCATTTT
TRBJ1-1 TRBV5-1 . 14 . CASSLGQRNTEAFF TGCGCCAGCAGCTTGGGACAGAGGAACACTGAAGCTTTCTTT
TRBJ2-5 TRBV2 TRBD1 15 . CASSGRTGPQETQYF TGTGCCAGCAGTGGAAGGACAGGCCCCCAAGAGACCCAGTACTTC
TRBJ1-3 TRBV7-3 . 14 once CASSFGRSGNTIYF TGTGCCAGCAGCTTCGGCCGCTCTGGAAACACCATATATTTT
TRBJ2-7 TRBV30 . 12 . CAWSKGEYGQYF TGTGCCTGGAGTAAAGGGGAATACGGGCAGTACTTC
TRBJ1-2 TRBV19 TRBD1 16 . CASSTHGKDRVNGYTF TGTGCCAGTAGTACACACGGGAAGGACAGGGTGAATGGCTACACCTTC
TRBJ2-7 TRBV12-5 . 16 once CASGLPFGGGSYEQYF TGTGCTAGTGGTCTCCCCTTCGGGGGCGGCTCCTACGAGCAGTACTTC
TRBJ2-3 TRBV4-3 . 15 . CASSQVSRVTDTQYF TGCGCCAGCAGCCAAGTCTCGCGAGTCACAGATACGCAGTATTTT
TRBJ2-7 TRBV12-5 . 12 once CASGLGPYEQYF TGTGCTAGTGGTTTGGGCCCCTACGAGCAGTACTTC
TRBJ1-6 TRBV29-1 . 13 . CSVEQGPDSPLHF TGCAGCGTTGAACAGGGTCCAGATTCACCCCTCCACTTT
TRBJ2-7 TRBV21-1 . 20 . CASSKALEVVHLHYSYEQYF TGTGCCAGCAGCAAAGCGCTTGAGGTCGTCCACCTACACTACTCCTACGAGCAGTACTTC
TRBJ2-1 TRBV7-8 . 16 . CASSLARGGKGNEQFF TGTGCCAGCAGCTTAGCCCGGGGAGGCAAAGGGAATGAGCAGTTCTTC
TRBJ2-3 TRBV7-6 . 11 . CASSHADTQYF TGTGCCAGCAGCCACGCGGATACGCAGTATTTT
TRBJ2-1 TRBV29-1 TRBD2 13 few CSVRKTSGSQQFF TGCAGCGTTCGAAAGACTAGCGGGTCTCAGCAGTTCTTC
TRBJ2-4 TRBV30 . 15 . CAWSVRGLAKNIQYF TGTGCCTGGAGTGTACGGGGATTAGCCAAAAACATTCAGTACTTC
TRBJ2-5 TRBV3-1/TRBV3-2 . 14 . CASSQDYLKETQYF TGTGCCAGCAGCCAAGATTACTTAAAAGAGACCCAGTACTTC
TRBJ1-3 TRBV19 TRBD1 14 . CATLDRGTGNTIYF TGTGCCACCTTAGACAGGGGGACTGGAAACACCATATATTTT
TRBJ2-7 TRBV9 TRBD2 15 . CASSVDGLASYEQYF TGTGCCAGCAGCGTAGACGGACTAGCCTCCTACGAGCAGTACTTC
TRBJ2-7 TRBV5-1 . 16 . CASSLAPMEARYEQYF TGCGCCAGCAGCTTGGCCCCCATGGAGGCCCGCTACGAGCAGTACTTC
TRBJ2-7 TRBV7-6 TRBD1 15 . CASSLGTGGFYEQYF TGTGCCAGCAGCTTAGGGACAGGGGGCTTCTACGAGCAGTACTTC
TRBJ2-7 TRBV19 . 16 . CASSTWGRDKTYEQYF TGTGCCAGTAGTACCTGGGGCAGGGATAAAACTTACGAGCAGTACTTC
TRBJ1-6 TRBV6-5 . 15 once CASSYAQSGNSPLHF TGTGCCAGCAGTTACGCACAGTCGGGGAATTCACCCCTCCACTTT
TRBJ2-1 TRBV6-5 . 14 once CASSSPIANNEQFF TGTGCCAGCAGTTCCCCAATAGCGAACAATGAGCAGTTCTTC
TRBJ2-1 TRBV11-2 TRBD1 16 . CASSLFFRDRYNEQFF TGTGCCAGCAGCTTATTTTTCCGGGACAGATACAATGAGCAGTTCTTC
TRBJ1-3 TRBV15 . 14 . CATSRGRSGNTIYF TGTGCCACCAGCAGAGGACGCTCTGGAAACACCATATATTTT